A selection of T cell receptor beta chains follows, all from one sample in a study of OX40 agonist ivuxolimab in advanced cancers. Method: immunoSEQ multiplex PCR; TCRdb's copy keeps in-frame clones and lacks some. The profile shows about 79,000 clones, 90% of them singletons. The source was CD4+ or CD8+ T cells sorted from blood, collected in a trial of the OX40 agonist ivuxolimab. These receptors were taken from an adult with an advanced solid tumor such as melanoma, head and neck, liver or kidney cancer. Each CDR3 is given with its conserved first and last residue. D genes are given only for firm matches. Clone size is not always given. Where it is, it says once, few, many or a class for expanded clones.

J gene: TRBJ2-2
D gene: TRBD2
clone size: -
V gene: TRBV5-1
CDR3 protein: CASSLRLALNTGELFF
CDR3 DNA: TGCGCCAGCAGCCTCAGACTAGCCCTGAACACCGGGGAGCTGTTTTTT

J gene: TRBJ2-7
D gene: TRBD2
clone size: once
V gene: TRBV7-6
CDR3 protein: CASSRTSGGASYEQYF
CDR3 DNA: TGTGCCAGCAGCCGTACTAGCGGGGGGGCATCCTACGAGCAGTACTTC

J gene: TRBJ1-5
D gene: -
clone size: -
V gene: TRBV5-1
CDR3 protein: CASSLCSNQPQHF
CDR3 DNA: TGCGCCAGCAGCTTGTGTAGCAATCAGCCCCAGCATTTT

J gene: TRBJ2-7
D gene: -
clone size: -
V gene: TRBV2
CDR3 protein: CASSGEDRPTVSYEQYF
CDR3 DNA: TGTGCCAGCAGTGGGGAAGACAGGCCGACCGTCTCCTACGAGCAGTACTTC

J gene: TRBJ2-5
D gene: -
clone size: -
V gene: TRBV4-1
CDR3 protein: CASSLRIGETQYF
CDR3 DNA: TGCGCCAGCAGCCTACGAATAGGAGAGACCCAGTACTTC

J gene: TRBJ2-7
D gene: TRBD2
clone size: -
V gene: TRBV2
CDR3 protein: CASRSWEGYEQYF
CDR3 DNA: TGTGCCAGCCGCTCCTGGGAGGGGTACGAGCAGTACTTC

J gene: TRBJ1-2
D gene: TRBD1
clone size: -
V gene: TRBV6-5
CDR3 protein: CASLDRERVGYTF
CDR3 DNA: TGTGCCAGCTTGGACAGGGAGAGGGTTGGCTACACCTTC

J gene: TRBJ1-3
D gene: -
clone size: -
V gene: TRBV18
CDR3 protein: CASSPSGEDRGNTIYF
CDR3 DNA: TGTGCCAGCTCACCATCAGGGGAAGATCGCGGAAACACCATATATTTT

J gene: TRBJ2-7
D gene: -
clone size: -
V gene: TRBV2
CDR3 protein: CASLQGSTYEQYF
CDR3 DNA: TGTGCCAGCCTTCAGGGTAGCACCTACGAGCAGTACTTC

J gene: TRBJ2-6
D gene: -
clone size: -
V gene: TRBV7-9
CDR3 protein: CASSSRDSGANVLTF
CDR3 DNA: TGTGCCAGCAGCTCCCGGGACTCTGGGGCCAACGTCCTGACTTTC

J gene: TRBJ1-2
D gene: TRBD1
clone size: -
V gene: TRBV5-1
CDR3 protein: CATSQGQTKDGYTF
CDR3 DNA: TGCGCCACCTCTCAGGGACAGACGAAGGATGGCTACACCTTC

J gene: TRBJ2-5
D gene: TRBD2
clone size: -
V gene: TRBV5-4
CDR3 protein: CASGRGAGGQETQYF
CDR3 DNA: TGTGCCAGCGGGAGGGGTGCGGGGGGCCAAGAGACCCAGTACTTC